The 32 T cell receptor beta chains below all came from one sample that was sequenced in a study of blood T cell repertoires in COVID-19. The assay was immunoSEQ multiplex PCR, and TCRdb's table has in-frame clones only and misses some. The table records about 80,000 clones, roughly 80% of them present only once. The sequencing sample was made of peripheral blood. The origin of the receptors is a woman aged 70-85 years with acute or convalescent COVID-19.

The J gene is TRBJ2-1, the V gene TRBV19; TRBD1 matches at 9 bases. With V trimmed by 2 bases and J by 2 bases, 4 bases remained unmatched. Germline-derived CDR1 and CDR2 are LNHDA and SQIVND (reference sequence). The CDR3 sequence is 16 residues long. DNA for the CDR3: TGTGCCAGTAGTATACTTGGACAGGGGACCTACAATGAGCAGTTCTTC. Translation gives CASSILGQGTYNEQFF. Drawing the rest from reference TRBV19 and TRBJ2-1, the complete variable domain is DGGITQSPKYLFRKEGQNVTLSCEQNLNHDAMYWYRQDPGQGLRLIYYSQIVNDFQKGDIAEGYSVSREKKESFPLTVTSAQKNPTAFYLCASSILGQGTYNEQFFGPGTRLTVL.

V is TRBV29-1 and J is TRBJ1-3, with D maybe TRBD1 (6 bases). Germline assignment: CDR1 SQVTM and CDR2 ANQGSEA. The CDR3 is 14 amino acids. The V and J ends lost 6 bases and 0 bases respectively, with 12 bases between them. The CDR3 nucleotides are TGCAGCGTCATCGAACAGGGCTCTGGAAACACCATATATTTT. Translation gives CSVIEQGSGNTIYF.

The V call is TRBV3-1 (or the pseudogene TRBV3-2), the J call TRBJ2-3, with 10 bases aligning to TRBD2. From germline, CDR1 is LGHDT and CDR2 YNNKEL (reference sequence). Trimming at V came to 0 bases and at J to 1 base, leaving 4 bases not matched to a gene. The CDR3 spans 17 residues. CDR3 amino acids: CASSQDLLAGGTDTQYF. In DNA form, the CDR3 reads TGTGCCAGCAGCCAAGATTTGCTAGCGGGAGGCACAGATACGCAGTATTTT.

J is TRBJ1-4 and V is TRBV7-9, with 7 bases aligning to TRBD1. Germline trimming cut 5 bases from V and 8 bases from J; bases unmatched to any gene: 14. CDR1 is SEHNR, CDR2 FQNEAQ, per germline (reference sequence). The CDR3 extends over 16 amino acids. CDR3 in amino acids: CASSPGGMGGSEKLFF. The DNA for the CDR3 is TGTGCCAGCAGCCCAGGGGGTATGGGGGGTTCCGAAAAACTGTTTTTT.

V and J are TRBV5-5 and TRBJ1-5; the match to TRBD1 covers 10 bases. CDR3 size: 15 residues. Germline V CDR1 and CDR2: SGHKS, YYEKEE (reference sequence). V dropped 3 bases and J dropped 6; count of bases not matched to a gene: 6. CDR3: CASSSSGTGVQPQHF. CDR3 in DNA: TGTGCCAGCAGCTCATCCGGGACAGGGGTTCAGCCCCAGCATTTT.

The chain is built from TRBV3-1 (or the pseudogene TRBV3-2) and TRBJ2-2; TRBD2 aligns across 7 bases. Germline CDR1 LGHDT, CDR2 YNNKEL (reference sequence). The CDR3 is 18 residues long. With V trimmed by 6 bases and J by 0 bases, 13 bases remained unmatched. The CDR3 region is CASRPHPGRAANTGELFF. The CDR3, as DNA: TGTGCCAGCAGACCTCATCCGGGGAGGGCCGCGAACACCGGGGAGCTGTTTTTT.

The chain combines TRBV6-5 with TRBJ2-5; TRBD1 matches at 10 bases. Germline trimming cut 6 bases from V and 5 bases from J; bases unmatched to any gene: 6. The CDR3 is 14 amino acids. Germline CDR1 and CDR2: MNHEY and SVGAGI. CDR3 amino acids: CASSLDRGGETQYF. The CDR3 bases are TGTGCCAGCAGCCTGGACAGGGGGGGGGAGACCCAGTACTTC.

The CDR3 region is CATIFSGYNQPQHF. CDR3 DNA sequence: TGTGCCACCATTTTCTCAGGGTACAATCAGCCCCAGCATTTT. The chain is built from TRBV24-1 and TRBJ1-5; tentative D call: TRBD1 (5 bases). Germline V CDR1 and CDR2: KGHDR, SFDVKD. This CDR3 has 14 amino acids. V gave up 8 bases and J gave up 3 bases, with 13 bases separating them.

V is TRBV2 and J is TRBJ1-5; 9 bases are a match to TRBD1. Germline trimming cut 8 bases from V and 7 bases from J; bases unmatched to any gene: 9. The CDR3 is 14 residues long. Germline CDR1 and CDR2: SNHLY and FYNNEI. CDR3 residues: CASSGQGMRQPQHF. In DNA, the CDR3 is TGTGCCAGCTCCGGACAGGGGATGCGGCAGCCCCAGCATTTT.

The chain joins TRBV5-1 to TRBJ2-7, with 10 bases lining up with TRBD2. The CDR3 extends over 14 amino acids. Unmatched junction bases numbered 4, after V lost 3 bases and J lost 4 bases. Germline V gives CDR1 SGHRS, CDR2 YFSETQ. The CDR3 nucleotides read TGCGCCAGCAGCTATGGGACTAGCGCTTACGAGCAGTACTTC. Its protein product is CASSYGTSAYEQYF. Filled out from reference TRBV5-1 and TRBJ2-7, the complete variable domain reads KAGVTQTPRYLIKTRGQQVTLSCSPISGHRSVSWYQQTPGQGLQFLFEYFSETQRNKGNFPGRFSGRQFSNSRSEMNVSTLELGDSALYLCASSYGTSAYEQYFGPGTRLTVT.

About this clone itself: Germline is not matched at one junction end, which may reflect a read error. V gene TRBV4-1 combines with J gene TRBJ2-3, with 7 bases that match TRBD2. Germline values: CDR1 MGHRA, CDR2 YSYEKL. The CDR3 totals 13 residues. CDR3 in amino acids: CASSQDLLAVLSF. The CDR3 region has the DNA TGCGCCAGCAGCCAAGATCTGCTAGCGGTCCTCTCCTTT.

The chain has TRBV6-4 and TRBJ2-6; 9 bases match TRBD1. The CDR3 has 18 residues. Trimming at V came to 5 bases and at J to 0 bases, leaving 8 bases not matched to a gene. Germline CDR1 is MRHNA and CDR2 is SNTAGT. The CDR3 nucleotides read TGTGCCAGCAGTCTTTCCGGGACAGGGCCCTCTGGGGCCAACGTCCTGACTTTC. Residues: CASSLSGTGPSGANVLTF.

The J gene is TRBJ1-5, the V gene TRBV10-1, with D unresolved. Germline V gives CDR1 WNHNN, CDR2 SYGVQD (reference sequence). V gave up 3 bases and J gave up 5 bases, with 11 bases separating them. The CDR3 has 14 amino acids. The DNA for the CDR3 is TGCGCCAGCAGTGAAGGTTTTGAGGATCAGCCCCAGCATTTT. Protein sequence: CASSEGFEDQPQHF.

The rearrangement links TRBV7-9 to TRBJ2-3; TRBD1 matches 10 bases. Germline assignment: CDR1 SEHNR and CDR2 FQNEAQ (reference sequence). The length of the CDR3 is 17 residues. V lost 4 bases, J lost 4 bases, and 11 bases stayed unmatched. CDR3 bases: TGTGCCAGCAGCTACGGCCTTGGGACAGGGGTGGCAGATACGCAGTATTTT. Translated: CASSYGLGTGVADTQYF.

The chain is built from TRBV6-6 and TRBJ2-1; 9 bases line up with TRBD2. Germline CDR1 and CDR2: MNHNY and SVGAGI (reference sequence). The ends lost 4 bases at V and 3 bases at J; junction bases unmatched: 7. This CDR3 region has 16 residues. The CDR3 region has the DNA TGTGCCAGCAGTTCCCTCGGTAGCGGGAGCTACAATGAGCAGTTCTTC. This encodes CASSSLGSGSYNEQFF.

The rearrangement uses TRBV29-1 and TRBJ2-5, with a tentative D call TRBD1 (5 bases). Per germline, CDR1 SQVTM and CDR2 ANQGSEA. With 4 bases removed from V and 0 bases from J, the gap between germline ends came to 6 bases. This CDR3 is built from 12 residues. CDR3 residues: CSVGQNQETQYF. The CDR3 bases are TGCAGCGTTGGACAGAACCAAGAGACCCAGTACTTC.

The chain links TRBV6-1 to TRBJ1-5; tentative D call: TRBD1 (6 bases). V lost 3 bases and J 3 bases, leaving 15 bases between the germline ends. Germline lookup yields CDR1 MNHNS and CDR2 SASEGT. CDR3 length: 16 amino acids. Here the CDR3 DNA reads TGTGCCAGCAGTGACAAAAGGACAGCCTCCAATCAGCCCCAGCATTTT. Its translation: CASSDKRTASNQPQHF.

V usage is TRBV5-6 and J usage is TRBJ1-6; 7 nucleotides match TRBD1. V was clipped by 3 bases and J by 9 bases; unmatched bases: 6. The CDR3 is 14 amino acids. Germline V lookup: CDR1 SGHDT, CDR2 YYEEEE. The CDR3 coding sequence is TGTGCCAGCAGCTCGACAGGGTGGGGTTCACCCCTCCACTTT. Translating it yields CASSSTGWGSPLHF.

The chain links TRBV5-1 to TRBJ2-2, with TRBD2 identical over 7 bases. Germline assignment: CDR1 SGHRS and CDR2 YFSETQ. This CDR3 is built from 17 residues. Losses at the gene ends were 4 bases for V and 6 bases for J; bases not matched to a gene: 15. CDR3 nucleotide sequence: TGCGCCAGCAGCGCGGATGGTAGCGGGCTGTACTCCGGGGAGCTGTTTTTT. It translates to CASSADGSGLYSGELFF.

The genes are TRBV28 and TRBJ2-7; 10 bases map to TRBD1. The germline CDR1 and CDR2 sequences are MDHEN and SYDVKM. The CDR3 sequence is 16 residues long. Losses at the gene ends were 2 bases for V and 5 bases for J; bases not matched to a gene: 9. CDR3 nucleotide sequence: TGTGCCAGCAGTTTACTGCCCGGGACAGGGGTTCACGAGCAGTACTTC. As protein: CASSLLPGTGVHEQYF.

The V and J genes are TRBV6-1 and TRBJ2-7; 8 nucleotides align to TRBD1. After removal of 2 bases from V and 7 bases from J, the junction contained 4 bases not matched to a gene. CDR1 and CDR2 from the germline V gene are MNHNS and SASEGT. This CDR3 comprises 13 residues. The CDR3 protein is CASSEQGALEQYF. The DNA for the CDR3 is TGTGCCAGCAGTGAACAGGGGGCGCTGGAGCAGTACTTC.

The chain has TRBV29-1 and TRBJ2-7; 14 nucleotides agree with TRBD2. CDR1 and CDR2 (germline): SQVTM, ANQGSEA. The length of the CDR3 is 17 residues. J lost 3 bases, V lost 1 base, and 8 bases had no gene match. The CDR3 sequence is CSVEGGGLAGGDYEQYF. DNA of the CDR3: TGCAGCGTTGAAGGCGGAGGACTAGCGGGAGGTGACTACGAGCAGTACTTC.

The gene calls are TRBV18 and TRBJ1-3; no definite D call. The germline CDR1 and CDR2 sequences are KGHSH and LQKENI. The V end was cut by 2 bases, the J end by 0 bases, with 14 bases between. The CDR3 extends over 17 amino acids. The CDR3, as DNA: TGTGCCAGCTCACCAAGTTCCACGCGGAGCTCTGGAAACACCATATATTTT. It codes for CASSPSSTRSSGNTIYF.

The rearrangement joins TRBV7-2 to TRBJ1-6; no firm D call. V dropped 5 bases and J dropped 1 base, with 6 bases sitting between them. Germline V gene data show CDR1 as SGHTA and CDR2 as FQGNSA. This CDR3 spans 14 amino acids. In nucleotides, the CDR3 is TGTGCCAGCAGCCGGGGTTCCTATAATTCACCCCTCCACTTT. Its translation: CASSRGSYNSPLHF. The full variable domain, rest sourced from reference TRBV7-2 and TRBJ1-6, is GAGVSQSPSNKVTEKGKDVELRCDPISGHTALYWYRQSLGQGLEFLIYFQGNSAPDKSGLPSDRFSAERTGGSVSTLTIQRTQQEDSAVYLCASSRGSYNSPLHFGNGTRLTVT.

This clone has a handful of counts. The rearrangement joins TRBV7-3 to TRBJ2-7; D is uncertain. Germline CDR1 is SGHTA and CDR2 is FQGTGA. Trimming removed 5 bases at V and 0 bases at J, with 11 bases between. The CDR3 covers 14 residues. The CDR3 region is CASSQDPSSYEQYF. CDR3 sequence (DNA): TGTGCCAGCAGCCAAGATCCGAGCTCCTACGAGCAGTACTTC.

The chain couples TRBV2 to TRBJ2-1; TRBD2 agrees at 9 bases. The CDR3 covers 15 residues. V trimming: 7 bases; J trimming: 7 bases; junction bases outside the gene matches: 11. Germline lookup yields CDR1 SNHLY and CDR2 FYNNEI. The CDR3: CASKPLAGVQNEQFF. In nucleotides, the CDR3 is TGTGCCAGCAAGCCTTTAGCGGGAGTTCAGAATGAGCAGTTCTTC.

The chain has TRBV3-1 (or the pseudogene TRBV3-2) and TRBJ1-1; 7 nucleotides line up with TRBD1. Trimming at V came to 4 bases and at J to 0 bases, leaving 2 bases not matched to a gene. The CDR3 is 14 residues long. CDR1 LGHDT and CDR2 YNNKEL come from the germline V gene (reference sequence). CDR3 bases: TGTGCCAGCAGCCCGGGACAGATGAACACTGAAGCTTTCTTT. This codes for CASSPGQMNTEAFF.

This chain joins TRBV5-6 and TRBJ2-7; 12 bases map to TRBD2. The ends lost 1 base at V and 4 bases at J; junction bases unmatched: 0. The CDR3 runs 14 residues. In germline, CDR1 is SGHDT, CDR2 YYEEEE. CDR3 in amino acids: CASSLLAGGYEQYF. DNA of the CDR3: TGTGCCAGCAGCTTGCTAGCGGGAGGGTACGAGCAGTACTTC.

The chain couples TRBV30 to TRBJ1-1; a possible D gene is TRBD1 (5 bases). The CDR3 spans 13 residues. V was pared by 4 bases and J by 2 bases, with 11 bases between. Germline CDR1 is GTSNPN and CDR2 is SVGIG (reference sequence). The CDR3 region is CAWTSTVNTEAFF. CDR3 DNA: TGTGCCTGGACCTCGACAGTAAACACTGAAGCTTTCTTT. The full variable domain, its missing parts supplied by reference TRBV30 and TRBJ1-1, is SQTIHQWPATLVQPVGSPLSLECTVEGTSNPNLYWYRQAAGRGLQLLFYSVGIGQISSEVPQNLSASRPQDRQFILSSKKLLLSDSGFYLCAWTSTVNTEAFFGQGTRLTVV.

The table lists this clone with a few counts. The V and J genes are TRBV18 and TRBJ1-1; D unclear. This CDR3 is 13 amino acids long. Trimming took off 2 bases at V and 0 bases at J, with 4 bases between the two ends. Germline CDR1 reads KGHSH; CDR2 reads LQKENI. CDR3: CASSPGLNTEAFF. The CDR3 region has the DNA TGTGCCAGCTCACCAGGCCTGAACACTGAAGCTTTCTTT.

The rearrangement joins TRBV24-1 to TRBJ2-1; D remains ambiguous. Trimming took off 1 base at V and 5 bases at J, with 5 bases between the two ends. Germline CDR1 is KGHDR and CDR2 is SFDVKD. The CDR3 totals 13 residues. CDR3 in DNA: TGTGCCACCAGTGATTTTCTCGACAATGAGCAGTTCTTC. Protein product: CATSDFLDNEQFF.

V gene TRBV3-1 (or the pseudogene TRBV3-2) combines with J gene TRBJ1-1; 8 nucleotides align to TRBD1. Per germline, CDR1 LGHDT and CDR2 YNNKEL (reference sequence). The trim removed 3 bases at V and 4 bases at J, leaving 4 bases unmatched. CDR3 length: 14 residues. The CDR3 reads CASSHLDRGTEAFF. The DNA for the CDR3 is TGTGCCAGCAGCCACCTCGACAGGGGCACTGAAGCTTTCTTT.